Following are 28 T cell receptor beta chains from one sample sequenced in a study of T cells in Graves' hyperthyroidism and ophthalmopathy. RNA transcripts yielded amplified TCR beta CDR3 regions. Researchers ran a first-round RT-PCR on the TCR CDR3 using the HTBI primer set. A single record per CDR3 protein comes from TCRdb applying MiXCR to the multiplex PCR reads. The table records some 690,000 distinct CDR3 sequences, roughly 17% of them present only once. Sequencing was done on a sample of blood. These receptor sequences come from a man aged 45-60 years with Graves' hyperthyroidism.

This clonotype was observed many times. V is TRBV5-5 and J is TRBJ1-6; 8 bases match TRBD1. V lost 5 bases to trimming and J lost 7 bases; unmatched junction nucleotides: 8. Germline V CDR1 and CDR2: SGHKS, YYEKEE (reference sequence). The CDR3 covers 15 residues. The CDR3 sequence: CASRLSGTGNSPLHF. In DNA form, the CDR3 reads TGTGCCAGCAGGTTATCCGGGACAGGAAATTCACCCCTCCACTTT.

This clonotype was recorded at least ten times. In DNA form, the CDR3 reads TGTGCCAGCAGTTTATGGGTCAACGAGCAGTACTTC. Amino acid sequence: CASSLWVNEQYF. The chain couples TRBV28 to TRBJ2-7; D is undetermined. Germline CDR1 and CDR2: MDHEN and SYDVKM. The CDR3 is made up of 12 amino acids. Deletions cut 0 bases from V and 5 bases from J, with 5 bases between. The variable domain in full, completed from reference TRBV28 and TRBJ2-7, reads DVKVTQSSRYLVKRTGEKVFLECVQDMDHENMFWYRQDPGLGLRLIYFSYDVKMKEKGDIPEGYSVSREKKERFSLILESASTNQTSMYLCASSLWVNEQYFGPGTRLTVT.

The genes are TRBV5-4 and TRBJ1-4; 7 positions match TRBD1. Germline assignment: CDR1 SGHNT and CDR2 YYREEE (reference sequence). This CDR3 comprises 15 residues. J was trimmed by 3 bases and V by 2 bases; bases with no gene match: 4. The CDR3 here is CASSFTGVSNEKLFF. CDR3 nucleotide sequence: TGTGCCAGCAGCTTTACAGGGGTGTCTAATGAAAAACTGTTTTTT. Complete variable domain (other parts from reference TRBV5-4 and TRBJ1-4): ETGVTQSPTHLIKTRGQQVTLRCSSQSGHNTVSWYQQALGQGPQFIFQYYREEENGRGNFPPRFSGLQFPNYSSELNVNALELDDSALYLCASSFTGVSNEKLFFGSGTQLSVL.

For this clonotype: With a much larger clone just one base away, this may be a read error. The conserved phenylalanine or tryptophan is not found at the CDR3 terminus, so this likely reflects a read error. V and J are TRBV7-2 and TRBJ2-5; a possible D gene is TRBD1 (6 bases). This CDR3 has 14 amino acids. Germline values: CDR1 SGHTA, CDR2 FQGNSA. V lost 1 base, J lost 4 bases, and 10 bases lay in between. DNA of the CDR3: TGTGCCAGCAGCTTAGGGGGGCTATCAGAGACCCAGTACGTC. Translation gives CASSLGGLSETQYV.

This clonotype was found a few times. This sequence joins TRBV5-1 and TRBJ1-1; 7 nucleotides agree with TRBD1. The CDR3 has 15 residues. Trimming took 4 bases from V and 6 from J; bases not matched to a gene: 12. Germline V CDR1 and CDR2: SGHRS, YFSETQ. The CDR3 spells CASSVAPGRGPEAFF. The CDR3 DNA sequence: TGCGCCAGCAGCGTCGCCCCGGGGAGGGGGCCTGAAGCTTTCTTT.

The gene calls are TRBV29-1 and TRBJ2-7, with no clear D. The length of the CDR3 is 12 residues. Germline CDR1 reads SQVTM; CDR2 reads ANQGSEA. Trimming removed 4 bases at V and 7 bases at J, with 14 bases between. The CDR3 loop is CSVGLPYVEQYF. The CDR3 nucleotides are TGCAGCGTTGGACTGCCCTACGTGGAGCAGTACTTC.

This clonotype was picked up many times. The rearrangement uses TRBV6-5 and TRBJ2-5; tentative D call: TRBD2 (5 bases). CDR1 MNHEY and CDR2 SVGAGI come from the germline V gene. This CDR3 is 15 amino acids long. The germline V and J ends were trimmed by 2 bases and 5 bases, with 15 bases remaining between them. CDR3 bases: TGTGCCAGCAGTTACAATGCGGGTACGTCGGAGACCCAGTACTTC. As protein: CASSYNAGTSETQYF.

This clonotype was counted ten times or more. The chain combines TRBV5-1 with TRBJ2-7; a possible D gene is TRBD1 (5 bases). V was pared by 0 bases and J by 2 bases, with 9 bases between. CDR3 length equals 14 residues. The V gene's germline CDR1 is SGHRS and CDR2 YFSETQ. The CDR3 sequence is CASSLEGAPYEQYF. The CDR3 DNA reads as TGCGCCAGCAGCTTGGAAGGGGCCCCCTACGAGCAGTACTTC.

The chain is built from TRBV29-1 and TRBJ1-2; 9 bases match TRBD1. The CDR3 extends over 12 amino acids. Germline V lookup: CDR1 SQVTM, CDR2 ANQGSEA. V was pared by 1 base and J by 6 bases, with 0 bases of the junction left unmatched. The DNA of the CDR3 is TGCAGCGTTGAAGGGGACAGGGATGGCTACACCTTC. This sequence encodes CSVEGDRDGYTF. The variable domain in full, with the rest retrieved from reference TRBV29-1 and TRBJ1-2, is SAVISQKPSRDICQRGTSLTIQCQVDSQVTMMFWYRQQPGQSLTLIATANQGSEATYESGFVIDKFPISRPNLTFSTLTVSNMSPEDSSIYLCSVEGDRDGYTFGSGTRLTVV.

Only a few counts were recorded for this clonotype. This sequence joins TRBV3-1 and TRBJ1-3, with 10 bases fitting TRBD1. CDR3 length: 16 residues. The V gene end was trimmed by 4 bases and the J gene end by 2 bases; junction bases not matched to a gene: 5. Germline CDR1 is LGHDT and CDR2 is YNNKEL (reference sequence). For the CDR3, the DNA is TGTGCCAGCAGCCGAGTCGGACAGGGGGCTGGAAACACCATATATTTT. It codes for CASSRVGQGAGNTIYF. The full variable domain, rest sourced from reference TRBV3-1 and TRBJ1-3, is DTAVSQTPKYLVTQMGNDKSIKCEQNLGHDTMYWYKQDSKKFLKIMFSYNNKELIINETVPNRFSPKSPDKAHLNLHINSLELGDSAVYFCASSRVGQGAGNTIYFGEGSWLTVV.

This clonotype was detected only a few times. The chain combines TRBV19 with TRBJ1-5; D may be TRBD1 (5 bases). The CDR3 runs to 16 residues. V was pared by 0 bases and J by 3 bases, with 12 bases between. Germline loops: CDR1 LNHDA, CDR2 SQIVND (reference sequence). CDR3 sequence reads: CASSIDRQYLNQPQHF. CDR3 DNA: TGTGCCAGTAGTATAGATCGACAGTATCTCAATCAGCCCCAGCATTTT.

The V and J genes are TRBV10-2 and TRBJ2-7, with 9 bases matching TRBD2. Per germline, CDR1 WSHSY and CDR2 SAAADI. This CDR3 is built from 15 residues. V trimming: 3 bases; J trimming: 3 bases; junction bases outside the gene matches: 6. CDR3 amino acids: CASSELLAGNYEQYF. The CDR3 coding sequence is TGCGCCAGCAGTGAACTGCTAGCGGGAAACTACGAGCAGTACTTC.

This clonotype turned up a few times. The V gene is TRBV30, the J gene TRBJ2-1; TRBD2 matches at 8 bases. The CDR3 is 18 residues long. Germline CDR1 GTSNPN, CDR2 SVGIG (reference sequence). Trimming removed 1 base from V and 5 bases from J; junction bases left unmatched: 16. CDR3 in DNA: TGTGCCTGGAGTGAATGGGGTAGCGGGATAGTCCAGAACAATGAGCAGTTCTTC. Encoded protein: CAWSEWGSGIVQNNEQFF.

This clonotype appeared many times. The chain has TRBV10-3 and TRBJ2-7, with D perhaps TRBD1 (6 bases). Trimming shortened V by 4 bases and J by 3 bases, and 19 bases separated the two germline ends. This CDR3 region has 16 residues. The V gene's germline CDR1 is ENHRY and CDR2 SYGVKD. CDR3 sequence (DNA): TGTGCCATCAGTGGAGATAGACAGGCTCATTACTACGAGCAGTACTTC. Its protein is CAISGDRQAHYYEQYF.

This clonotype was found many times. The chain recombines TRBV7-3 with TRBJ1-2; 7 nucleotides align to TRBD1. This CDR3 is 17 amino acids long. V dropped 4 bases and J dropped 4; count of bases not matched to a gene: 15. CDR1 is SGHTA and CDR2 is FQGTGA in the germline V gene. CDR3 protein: CASSSSRTGPVFYGYTF. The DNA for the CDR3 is TGTGCCAGCAGCTCTAGCCGGACAGGCCCCGTCTTCTATGGCTACACCTTC. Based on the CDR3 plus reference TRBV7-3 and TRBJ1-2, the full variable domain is GAGVSQTPSNKVTEKGKYVELRCDPISGHTALYWYRQSLGQGPEFLIYFQGTGAADDSGLPNDRFFAVRPEGSVSTLKIQRTERGDSAVYLCASSSSRTGPVFYGYTFGSGTRLTVV.

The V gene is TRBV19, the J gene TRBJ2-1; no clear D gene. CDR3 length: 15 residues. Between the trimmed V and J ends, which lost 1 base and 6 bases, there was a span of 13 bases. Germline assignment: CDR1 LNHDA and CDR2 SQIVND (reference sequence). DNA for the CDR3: TGTGCCAGTAGTATAGCAGTCGTCGACTTCAATGAGCAGTTCTTC. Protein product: CASSIAVVDFNEQFF.

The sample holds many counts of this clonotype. The CDR3 DNA sequence: TGTGCCAGCAGGGCTTTCCGGAGGGACCTGGGGGGTAATTCACCCCTCCACTTT. This encodes CASRAFRRDLGGNSPLHF. The chain has TRBV7-2 and TRBJ1-6; tentatively, D is TRBD1 (5 bases). Deletions cut 6 bases from V and 6 bases from J, with 24 bases between. The germline CDR1 and CDR2 sequences are SGHTA and FQGNSA. There are 18 residues in the CDR3.

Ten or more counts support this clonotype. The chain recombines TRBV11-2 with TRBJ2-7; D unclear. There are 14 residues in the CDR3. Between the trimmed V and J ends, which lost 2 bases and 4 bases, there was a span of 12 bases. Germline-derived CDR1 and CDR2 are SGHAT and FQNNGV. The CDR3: CASSLLGSRYEQYF. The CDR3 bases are TGTGCCAGCAGCTTACTGGGGTCTCGATACGAGCAGTACTTC.

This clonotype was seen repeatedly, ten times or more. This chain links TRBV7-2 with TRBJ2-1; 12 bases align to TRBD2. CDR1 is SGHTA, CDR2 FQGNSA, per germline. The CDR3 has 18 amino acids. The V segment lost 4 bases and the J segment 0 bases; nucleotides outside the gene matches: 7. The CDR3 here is CASSSAGLAGSSYNEQFF. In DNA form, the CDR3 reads TGTGCCAGCAGCTCAGCCGGACTAGCGGGATCCTCCTACAATGAGCAGTTCTTC. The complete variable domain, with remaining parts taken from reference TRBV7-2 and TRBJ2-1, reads GAGVSQSPSNKVTEKGKDVELRCDPISGHTALYWYRQSLGQGLEFLIYFQGNSAPDKSGLPSDRFSAERTGGSVSTLTIQRTQQEDSAVYLCASSSAGLAGSSYNEQFFGPGTRLTVL.

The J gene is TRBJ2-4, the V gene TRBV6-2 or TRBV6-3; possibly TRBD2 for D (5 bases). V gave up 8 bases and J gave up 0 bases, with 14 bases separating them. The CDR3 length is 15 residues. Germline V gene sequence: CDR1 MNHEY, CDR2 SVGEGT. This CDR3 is CASWEQSLAKNIQYF. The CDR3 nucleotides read TGTGCCAGCTGGGAGCAGAGCCTAGCCAAAAACATTCAGTACTTC.

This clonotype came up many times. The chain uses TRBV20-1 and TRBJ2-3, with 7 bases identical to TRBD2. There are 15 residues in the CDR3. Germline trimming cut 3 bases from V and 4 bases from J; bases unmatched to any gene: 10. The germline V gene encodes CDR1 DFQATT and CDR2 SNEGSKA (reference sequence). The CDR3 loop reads CSARAGGSASDTQYF. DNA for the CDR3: TGCAGTGCTAGGGCGGGCGGGAGTGCGTCAGATACGCAGTATTTT.

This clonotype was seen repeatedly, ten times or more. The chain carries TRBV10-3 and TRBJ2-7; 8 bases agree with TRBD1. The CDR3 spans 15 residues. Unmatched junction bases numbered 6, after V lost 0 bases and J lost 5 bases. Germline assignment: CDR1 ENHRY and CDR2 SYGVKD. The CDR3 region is CAISESAQGADEQYF. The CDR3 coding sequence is TGTGCCATCAGTGAGTCGGCGCAGGGGGCCGACGAGCAGTACTTC.

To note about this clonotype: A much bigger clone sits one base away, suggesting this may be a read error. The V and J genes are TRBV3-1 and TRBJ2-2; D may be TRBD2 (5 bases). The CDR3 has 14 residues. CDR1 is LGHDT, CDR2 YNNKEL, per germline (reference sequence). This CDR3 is CASSQDRDVGELSF. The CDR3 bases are TGTGCCAGCAGCCAAGATCGCGATGTCGGGGAGCTGTCTTTT.

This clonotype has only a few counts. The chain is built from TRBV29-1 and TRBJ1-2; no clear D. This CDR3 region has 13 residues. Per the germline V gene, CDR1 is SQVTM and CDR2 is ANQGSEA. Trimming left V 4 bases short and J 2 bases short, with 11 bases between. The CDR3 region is CSVVGRTNYGYTF. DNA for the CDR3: TGCAGCGTTGTGGGCAGGACCAACTATGGCTACACCTTC.

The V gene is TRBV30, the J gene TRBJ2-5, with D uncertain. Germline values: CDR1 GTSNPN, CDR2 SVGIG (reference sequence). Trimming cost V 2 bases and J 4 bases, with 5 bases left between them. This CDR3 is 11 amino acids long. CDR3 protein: CAWSYGETQYF. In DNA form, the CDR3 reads TGTGCCTGGAGTTACGGAGAGACCCAGTACTTC. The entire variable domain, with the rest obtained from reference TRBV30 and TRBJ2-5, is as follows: SQTIHQWPATLVQPVGSPLSLECTVEGTSNPNLYWYRQAAGRGLQLLFYSVGIGQISSEVPQNLSASRPQDRQFILSSKKLLLSDSGFYLCAWSYGETQYFGPGTRLLVL.

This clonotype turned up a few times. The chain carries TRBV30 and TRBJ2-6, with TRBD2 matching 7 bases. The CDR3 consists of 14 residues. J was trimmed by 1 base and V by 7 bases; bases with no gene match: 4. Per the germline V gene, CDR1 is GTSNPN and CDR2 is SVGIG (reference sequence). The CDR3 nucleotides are TGTGCCTCGGGGCGGGGGTCTGGGGCCAACGTCCTGACTTTC. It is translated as CASGRGSGANVLTF.

CDR3 sequence: CASSPGTTLDEQFF. The CDR3 region has the DNA TGTGCCAGCAGCCCCGGGACTACCCTGGATGAGCAGTTCTTC. This rearrangement joins TRBV3-1 to TRBJ2-1, with 7 bases matching TRBD2. CDR1 is LGHDT and CDR2 is YNNKEL in the germline V gene (reference sequence). This CDR3 is built from 14 residues. Trimming removed 4 bases from V and 8 bases from J; junction bases left unmatched: 8.

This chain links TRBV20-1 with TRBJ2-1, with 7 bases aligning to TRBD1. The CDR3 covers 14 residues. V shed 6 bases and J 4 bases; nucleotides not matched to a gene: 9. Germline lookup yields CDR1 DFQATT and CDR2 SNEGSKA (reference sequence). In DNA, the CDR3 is TGCAGTGCGTCCGGGACAGTGCCTTACAATGAGCAGTTCTTC. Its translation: CSASGTVPYNEQFF.